The TCR beta chain described here comes from a study of Graves' ophthalmopathy and Graves' hyperthyroidism. Beta-chain TCR CDR3 regions were amplified from RNA transcripts. The workflow started with a first-round RT-PCR run with HTBI primers and then moved on to a second-round multiplex PCR. TCRdb fed the multiplex PCR reads into MiXCR, producing one record per CDR3 protein. The table has about 740,000 distinct CDR3 sequences, approximately 40% seen once. The CDR3 sequence is 18 residues long. The V gene lost 2 bases and the J gene lost 5 bases, with 24 bases spanning the gap. CDR1 and CDR2 from the germline V gene are SEHNR and FQNEAQ (reference sequence). This clonotype was detected a few times.

The sequence was collected from an adult man with Graves' ophthalmopathy. The genes are TRBV7-9 and TRBJ2-5; a weak D match, TRBD2 (6 bases). The sequenced material came from peripheral blood. The CDR3 DNA is TGTGCCAGCAGCTTAAGGCGGGATTTCGGCGGACTTCCTGAGACCCAGTACTTC. Protein product: CASSLRRDFGGLPETQYF. Full variable domain (rest looked up from reference TRBV7-9 and TRBJ2-5): DTGVSQNPRHKITKRGQNVTFRCDPISEHNRLYWYRQTLGQGPEFLTYFQNEAQLEKSRLLSDRFSAERPKGSFSTLEIQRTEQGDSAMYLCASSLRRDFGGLPETQYFGPGTRLLVL.